This T cell receptor (beta chain) appears in the sequencing data of a study of cytomegalovirus exposure and HLA in healthy donors. Study-level results: High specificity and sensitivity for cytomegalovirus status were reported for the classifier. With DRB1 most and HLA-C fewest, TCR association rates differed between HLA loci in a later analysis. Links to common viral pathogens appeared, in a later analysis, for several of the most significant clusters.

The germline gives CDR1 LNHDA, CDR2 SQIVND (reference sequence). Trimming removed 5 bases at V and 2 bases at J, with 14 bases between. This CDR3 has 15 amino acids. A remark on this clone: The antigen is unknown.

This PCR relied on a set of 60 Vbeta primers and 13 Jbeta primers. Profiled with immunoSEQ multiplex PCR; TCRdb holds only in-frame clones, not every one. The data contain some 200,000 clones, approximately 78% of them singletons. This TCR came from a woman between 50 and 59 years old in good health and CMV-seropositive. The sample consisted of PBMCs. The rearrangement uses TRBV19 and TRBJ2-3; D remains unclear. For the CDR3, the DNA is TGTGCCAGTAGTGCCCTAAAGATCTACACAGATACGCAGTATTTT. Protein: CASSALKIYTDTQYF.